Each of the 4 T cell receptor beta chains below was sequenced from the same sample in a study of shared clonotypes between healthy human individuals. The protocol was immunoSEQ multiplex PCR, while the TCRdb copy is restricted to in-frame clones and leaves out a portion. The sample has over a million clones; 65% to 75% are singletons. The specimen sequenced was memory CD4+ T cells sorted from blood. Subset reported: CD45RA-negative fraction. Source of these receptors: a man between 18 and 35 years old in good health.

This clone appeared once. The J gene is TRBJ1-6, the V gene TRBV6-5, with 7 bases matching TRBD1. Germline trimming cut 5 bases from V and 9 bases from J; bases unmatched to any gene: 7. CDR3 length: 14 residues. In germline, CDR1 is MNHEY, CDR2 SVGAGI. CDR3 DNA sequence: TGTGCCAGCAGTCTTAACAGGGGCGGTTCACCCCTCCACTTT. Protein: CASSLNRGGSPLHF.

The rearrangement links TRBV2 to TRBJ1-4, with 11 bases lining up with TRBD1. The V gene end was trimmed by 6 bases and the J gene end by 7 bases; junction bases not matched to a gene: 4. The CDR3 loop spans 14 amino acids. Germline loops: CDR1 SNHLY, CDR2 FYNNEI. The CDR3 DNA reads TGTGCCAGCAGGCGGGACAGGGGGTCTGAAAAACTGTTTTTT. Its translation: CASRRDRGSEKLFF. Full variable domain (rest looked up from reference TRBV2 and TRBJ1-4): EPEVTQTPSHQVTQMGQEVILRCVPISNHLYFYWYRQILGQKVEFLVSFYNNEISEKSEIFDDQFSVERPDGSNFTLKIRSTKLEDSAMYFCASRRDRGSEKLFFGSGTQLSVL.

The chain is built from TRBV19 and TRBJ2-2; D possibly corresponds to TRBD2 (6 bases). The V gene lost 6 bases and the J gene lost 6 bases, with 35 bases spanning the gap. This CDR3 comprises 21 residues. The germline gives CDR1 LNHDA, CDR2 SQIVND (reference sequence). The CDR3 DNA follows: TGTGCCAGTAGAAGGGTCAAGCCGAGACACGCGAAGACTAGTCAGGCCGGGGAGCTGTTTTTT. Translating gives CASRRVKPRHAKTSQAGELFF.

With regard to this clone: The same CDR3 also results from other DNA sequences found in this sample. V is TRBV30 and J is TRBJ2-7; no firm D call. Trimming shortened V by 3 bases and J by 1 base, and 4 bases separated the two germline ends. Germline CDR1 reads GTSNPN; CDR2 reads SVGIG (reference sequence). CDR3 size: 11 residues. CDR3 DNA sequence: TGTGCCTGGAGCCCGTCCTACGAGCAGTACTTC. As protein: CAWSPSYEQYF.